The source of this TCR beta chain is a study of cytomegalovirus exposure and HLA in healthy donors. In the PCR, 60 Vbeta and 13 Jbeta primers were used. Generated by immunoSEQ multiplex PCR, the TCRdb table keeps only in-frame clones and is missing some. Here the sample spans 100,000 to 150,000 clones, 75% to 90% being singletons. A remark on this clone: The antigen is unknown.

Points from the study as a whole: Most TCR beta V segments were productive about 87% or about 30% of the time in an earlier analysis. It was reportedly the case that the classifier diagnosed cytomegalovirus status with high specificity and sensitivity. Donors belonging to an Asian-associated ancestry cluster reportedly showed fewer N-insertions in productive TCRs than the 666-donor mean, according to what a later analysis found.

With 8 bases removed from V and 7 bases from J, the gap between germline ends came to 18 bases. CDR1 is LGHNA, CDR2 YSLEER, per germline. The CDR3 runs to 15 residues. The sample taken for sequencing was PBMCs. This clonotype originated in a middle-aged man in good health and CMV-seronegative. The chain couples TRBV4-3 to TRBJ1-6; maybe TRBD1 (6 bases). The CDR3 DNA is TGCGCCAGCGCTCCAACAGGGCTTCTAAATTCACCCCTCCACTTT. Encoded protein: CASAPTGLLNSPLHF.